These 20 T cell receptor beta chains originate from one sample sequenced in a study of cytomegalovirus exposure and HLA in healthy donors. The PCR employed 60 Vbeta primers together with 13 Jbeta primers. Assay: immunoSEQ multiplex PCR; the TCRdb copy retains only in-frame clones and omits some. The data show over 100,000 clones, and the top ten clones hold 6.8%. Material for sequencing was PBMCs. The receptors come from a man aged 40-49 years in good health and CMV-seropositive.

The genes are TRBV19 and TRBJ2-7; 8 nucleotides agree with TRBD1. This CDR3 is 15 amino acids long. V shed 3 bases, J shed 1 base, and the junction held 5 bases outside the gene matches. CDR1 and CDR2 (germline): LNHDA, SQIVND (reference sequence). The chain's CDR3 is CASSMARDRSYEQYF. Here the CDR3 DNA reads TGTGCCAGTAGTATGGCCCGGGACAGGTCCTACGAGCAGTACTTC. The variable domain in full, completed from reference TRBV19 and TRBJ2-7, reads DGGITQSPKYLFRKEGQNVTLSCEQNLNHDAMYWYRQDPGQGLRLIYYSQIVNDFQKGDIAEGYSVSREKKESFPLTVTSAQKNPTAFYLCASSMARDRSYEQYFGPGTRLTVT.

V gene TRBV14 combines with J gene TRBJ2-7; tentative D call: TRBD1 (5 bases). The CDR3 sequence is 15 residues long. CDR1 is SGHDN, CDR2 FVKESK, per germline. Trimming removed 4 bases at V and 5 bases at J, with 18 bases between. CDR3 nucleotides: TGTGCCAGCAGCCCGACAAGGGGCTCGCCGGACGAGCAGTACTTC. It codes for CASSPTRGSPDEQYF.

The chain carries TRBV7-8 and TRBJ2-7, with a weak D call TRBD2 (6 bases). The CDR3 loop spans 15 amino acids. V shed 0 bases and J shed 0 bases, with 9 bases lying between them. Germline CDR1 SGHVS, CDR2 FQNEAQ. DNA for the CDR3: TGTGCCAGCAGCTTAGCCCTAGCGTCCTCCTACGAGCAGTACTTC. This translates into CASSLALASSYEQYF.

The V gene is TRBV30, the J gene TRBJ1-3; TRBD1 is a possible D gene (5 bases). Germline CDR1 reads GTSNPN; CDR2 reads SVGIG (reference sequence). The V end was cut by 0 bases, the J end by 4 bases, with 16 bases between. The CDR3 is 16 residues long. CDR3 loop: CAWSVQLRTLGNTIYF. CDR3 DNA sequence: TGTGCCTGGAGTGTACAACTTCGGACACTAGGAAACACCATATATTTT.

The chain joins TRBV2 to TRBJ2-7; 7 bases are shared with TRBD1. This CDR3 has 14 residues. V dropped 8 bases and J dropped 0; count of bases not matched to a gene: 7. Germline assignment: CDR1 SNHLY and CDR2 FYNNEI. The CDR3 DNA sequence: TGTGCCAGCGGAACAGGACAGGCCTCCTACGAGCAGTACTTC. Translating gives CASGTGQASYEQYF.

J is TRBJ2-3 and V is TRBV4-1; 11 bases agree with TRBD1. V lost 0 bases and J lost 4; bases outside the gene matches: 3. Germline loops: CDR1 MGHRA, CDR2 YSYEKL. This CDR3 comprises 16 residues. CDR3 loop: CASSQEDRGRSDTQYF. DNA for the CDR3: TGCGCCAGCAGCCAAGAGGACAGGGGGCGGTCAGATACGCAGTATTTT.

The rearrangement joins TRBV29-1 to TRBJ2-5, with 11 bases identical to TRBD1. This CDR3 contains 14 residues. Losses at the gene ends were 7 bases for V and 3 bases for J; bases not matched to a gene: 7. The germline V gene has CDR1 SQVTM and CDR2 ANQGSEA. CDR3 loop: CSASPGQGEETQYF. The CDR3 DNA follows: TGCAGCGCCTCACCGGGACAGGGGGAAGAGACCCAGTACTTC. Using reference TRBV29-1 and TRBJ2-5 for the parts outside the CDR3, the full variable domain is SAVISQKPSRDICQRGTSLTIQCQVDSQVTMMFWYRQQPGQSLTLIATANQGSEATYESGFVIDKFPISRPNLTFSTLTVSNMSPEDSSIYLCSASPGQGEETQYFGPGTRLLVL.

The chain carries TRBV29-1 and TRBJ2-5, with D perhaps matching TRBD2 (5 bases). V was clipped by 5 bases and J by 4 bases, with 20 bases between them. The CDR3 consists of 15 residues. The germline gives CDR1 SQVTM, CDR2 ANQGSEA. The CDR3 is CSVPSPYDRGETQYF. CDR3 DNA sequence: TGCAGCGTTCCAAGCCCCTATGACCGGGGAGAGACCCAGTACTTC.

This chain connects TRBV7-8 to TRBJ2-7, with TRBD2 matching over 12 bases. Trimming at V came to 6 bases and at J to 3 bases, leaving 6 bases not matched to a gene. The CDR3 extends over 15 amino acids. CDR1 is SGHVS, CDR2 FQNEAQ, per germline. CDR3 sequence reads: CASSTSGRIIYEQYF. CDR3 coding DNA: TGTGCCAGCAGTACTAGCGGGAGGATTATCTACGAGCAGTACTTC.

The chain employs TRBV4-1 and TRBJ2-7; 11 bases line up with TRBD2. The CDR3 spans 17 residues. The ends lost 2 bases at V and 1 base at J; junction bases unmatched: 7. Germline assignment: CDR1 MGHRA and CDR2 YSYEKL. The DNA for the CDR3 is TGCGCCAGCAGCCAACCCCCCGGGACTAGCGGTTCCTACGAGCAGTACTTC. It is translated as CASSQPPGTSGSYEQYF.

The V and J genes are TRBV7-3 and TRBJ2-2; D unclear. V lost 6 bases and J 7 bases, leaving 12 bases between the germline ends. CDR3 length: 13 residues. The germline gives CDR1 SGHTA, CDR2 FQGTGA. CDR3 in amino acids: CASSRTPNGELFF. In DNA form, the CDR3 reads TGTGCCAGCAGTCGAACGCCTAACGGGGAGCTGTTTTTT.

The rearrangement links TRBV27 to TRBJ2-7; 7 bases match TRBD1. The CDR3 contains 16 residues. J gave up 3 bases and V 2 bases, and 10 bases lay outside the gene matches. Looked up from germline, CDR1 is MNHEY and CDR2 is SMNVEV (reference sequence). The CDR3 protein is CASSLAGTASFYEQYF. The CDR3 nucleotides are TGTGCCAGCAGTTTAGCCGGGACAGCTTCTTTCTACGAGCAGTACTTC.

V gene TRBV28 combines with J gene TRBJ2-7; 9 positions match TRBD2. With 6 bases clipped from V and 2 bases from J, the junction kept 8 bases outside the gene matches. Looked up from germline, CDR1 is MDHEN and CDR2 is SYDVKM. This CDR3 is built from 15 residues. DNA for the CDR3: TGTGCCAGCAGCGGGGTAGCGGGAGTCCCCTACGAGCAGTACTTC. It translates to CASSGVAGVPYEQYF.

This sequence joins TRBV11-2 and TRBJ2-7; 10 nucleotides line up with TRBD1. The CDR3 has 14 residues. The germline V gene encodes CDR1 SGHAT and CDR2 FQNNGV. Trimming took 3 bases from V and 6 from J; bases not matched to a gene: 5. The CDR3: CASSLGTGAGEQYF. Written as DNA, the CDR3 is TGTGCCAGCAGCTTGGGGACAGGGGCAGGCGAGCAGTACTTC.

V usage is TRBV10-1 and J usage is TRBJ1-1; a weak D match, TRBD1 (5 bases). Trimming cost V 3 bases and J 8 bases, with 13 bases left between them. CDR3 length equals 13 residues. Germline CDR1 WNHNN, CDR2 SYGVQD (reference sequence). This CDR3 reads CASSDRETDEAFF. DNA for the CDR3: TGCGCCAGCAGTGACAGGGAAACCGACGAAGCTTTCTTT.

V usage is TRBV7-9 and J usage is TRBJ2-7; the match to TRBD2 covers 9 bases. CDR1 and CDR2 from the germline V gene are SEHNR and FQNEAQ (reference sequence). The CDR3 is 13 residues long. V was clipped by 7 bases and J by 5 bases; unmatched bases: 6. The CDR3 sequence is CASMLSSGNEQYF. The CDR3, as DNA: TGTGCCAGCATGCTTTCTAGCGGGAACGAGCAGTACTTC.

The chain uses TRBV21-1 and TRBJ1-5; the table's D call, TRBD1, was not checked against the DNA. TRBV21-1 is listed as a pseudogene. The CDR3 is 15 residues long. The CDR3 sequence: CASSRDRGINQPQHF. For the CDR3, the DNA is TGTGCCAGCAGCAGGGACAGGGGAATCAATCAGCCCCAGCATTTT.

The rearrangement joins TRBV11-2 to TRBJ2-7; D perhaps matches TRBD1 (5 bases). Deletions cut 0 bases from V and 8 bases from J, with 8 bases between. CDR1 and CDR2 from the germline V gene are SGHAT and FQNNGV. CDR3 length: 12 amino acids. The DNA for the CDR3 is TGTGCCAGCAGCTTAGATCGACAGAAGCAGTACTTC. The encoded protein is CASSLDRQKQYF.

This rearrangement joins TRBV30 to TRBJ2-5; D might be TRBD1 (6 bases). The V gene lost 0 bases and the J gene lost 2 bases, with 10 bases spanning the gap. CDR1 and CDR2 from the germline V gene are GTSNPN and SVGIG (reference sequence). CDR3 length: 14 amino acids. DNA for the CDR3: TGTGCCTGGAGTGTCCTGGACAGACAAGAGACCCAGTACTTC. Protein: CAWSVLDRQETQYF. Combining the CDR3 with reference TRBV30 and TRBJ2-5 gives the whole variable domain SQTIHQWPATLVQPVGSPLSLECTVEGTSNPNLYWYRQAAGRGLQLLFYSVGIGQISSEVPQNLSASRPQDRQFILSSKKLLLSDSGFYLCAWSVLDRQETQYFGPGTRLLVL.

The rearrangement joins TRBV29-1 to TRBJ2-4; TRBD2 matches 8 bases. CDR1 is SQVTM, CDR2 ANQGSEA, per germline. The CDR3 totals 14 residues. V gave up 6 bases and J gave up 1 base; unmatched junction bases: 5. As DNA, the CDR3 is TGCAGCGTGCGGGGGGCAACGGCCAAAAACATTCAGTACTTC. Translated, it gives CSVRGATAKNIQYF.